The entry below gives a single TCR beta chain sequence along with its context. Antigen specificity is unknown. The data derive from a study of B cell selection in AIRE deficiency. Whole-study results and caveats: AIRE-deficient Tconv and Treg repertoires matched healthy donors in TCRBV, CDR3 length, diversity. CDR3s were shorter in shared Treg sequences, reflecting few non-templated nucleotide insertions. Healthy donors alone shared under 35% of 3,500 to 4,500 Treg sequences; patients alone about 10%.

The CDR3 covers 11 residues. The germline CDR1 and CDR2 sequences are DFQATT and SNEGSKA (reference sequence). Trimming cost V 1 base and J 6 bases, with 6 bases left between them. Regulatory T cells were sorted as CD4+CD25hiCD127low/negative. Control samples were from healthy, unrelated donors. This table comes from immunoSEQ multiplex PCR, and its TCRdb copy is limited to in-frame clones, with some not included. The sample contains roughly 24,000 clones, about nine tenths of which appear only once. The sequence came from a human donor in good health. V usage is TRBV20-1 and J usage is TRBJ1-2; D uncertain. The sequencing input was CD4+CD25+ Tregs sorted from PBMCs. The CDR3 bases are TGCAGTGCTAGAGGAAACGATGGCTACACCTTC. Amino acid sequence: CSARGNDGYTF.